This T cell receptor (beta chain) was recovered during a study of identical twins. The CDR3 length is 14 residues. CDR1 and CDR2 (germline): LNHNV, YYDKDF (reference sequence). Losses at the gene ends were 6 bases for V and 5 bases for J; bases not matched to a gene: 8. Unique molecular identifiers were present on the cDNA, and a universal primer site came from template switching. MiXCR, applied by TCRdb to the 5' RACE reads, yields one record per CDR3 protein. The sample records 350,000 to 600,000 distinct CDR3 sequences, 14% being singletons. These data also formed part of another study, on yellow fever vaccine responses in identical twins. From that paper: Reported findings indicate that twins' vaccine T cell responses seemed partially convergent, partially personalized.

Sequenced sample: CD4+ T cells sorted from blood. The rearrangement links TRBV15 to TRBJ1-1; 8 bases agree with TRBD1. The receptor's source is a young woman in good health. CDR3 in amino acids: CATRREDRETEAFF. CDR3 bases: TGTGCCACCAGGAGGGAGGACAGGGAAACTGAAGCTTTCTTT.